This T cell receptor beta chain stems from a study of blood T cell repertoires in COVID-19. Background on the study: The analysed material was cDNA or gDNA that came from T cells, B-cell-depleted T cells, or PBMCs.

Libraries were prepared by immunoSEQ multiplex PCR; TCRdb keeps only in-frame clonotypes and omits some of them. Counted here are roughly 200,000 clones, 70% to 85% occurring once; the ten biggest clones make up about 8.3%. CDR1 and CDR2 (germline): MNHEY, SVGEGT. The CDR3 contains 15 residues. V lost 2 bases, J lost 2 bases, and 1 base stayed unmatched. The sample holds many counts of this clone. The receptor's source is a woman at least 80 years old with COVID-19, enrolled during active disease. Sequenced sample: peripheral blood. The chain has TRBV6-2 or TRBV6-3 and TRBJ2-3, with 10 bases that match TRBD2. CDR3 in DNA: TGTGCCAGCAGTTACAGCGGGGGGGCCACAGATACGCAGTATTTT. Translated: CASSYSGGATDTQYF.